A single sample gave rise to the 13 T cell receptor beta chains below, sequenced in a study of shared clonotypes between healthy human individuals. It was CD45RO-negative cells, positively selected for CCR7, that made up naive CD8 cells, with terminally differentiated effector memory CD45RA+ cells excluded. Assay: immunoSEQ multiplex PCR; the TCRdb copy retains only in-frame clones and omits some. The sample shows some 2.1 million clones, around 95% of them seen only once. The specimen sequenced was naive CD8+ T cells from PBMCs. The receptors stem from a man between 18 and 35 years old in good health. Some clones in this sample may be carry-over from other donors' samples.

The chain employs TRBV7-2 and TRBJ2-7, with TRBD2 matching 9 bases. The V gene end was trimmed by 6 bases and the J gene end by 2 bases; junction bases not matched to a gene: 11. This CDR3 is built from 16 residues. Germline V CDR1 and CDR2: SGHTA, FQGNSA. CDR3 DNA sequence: TGTGCCAGCAGACCCTCGGCGGGAGGGATTCCCTACGAGCAGTACTTC. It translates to CASRPSAGGIPYEQYF.

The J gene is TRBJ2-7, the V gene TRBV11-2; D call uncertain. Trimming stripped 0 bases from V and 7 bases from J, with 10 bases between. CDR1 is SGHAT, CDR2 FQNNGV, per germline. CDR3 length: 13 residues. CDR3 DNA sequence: TGTGCCAGCAGCTTAGACCCCCCGCGGGAGCAGTACTTC. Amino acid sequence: CASSLDPPREQYF.

The CDR3 DNA sequence: TGTGCCAGCAGGTTTAGCGGCGGCTCCTACGAGCAGTACTTC. It encodes CASRFSGGSYEQYF. The chain couples TRBV28 to TRBJ2-7, with a tentative D call TRBD2 (6 bases). CDR3 length equals 14 residues. Germline assignment: CDR1 MDHEN and CDR2 SYDVKM. Trimming stripped 6 bases from V and 0 bases from J, with 12 bases between.

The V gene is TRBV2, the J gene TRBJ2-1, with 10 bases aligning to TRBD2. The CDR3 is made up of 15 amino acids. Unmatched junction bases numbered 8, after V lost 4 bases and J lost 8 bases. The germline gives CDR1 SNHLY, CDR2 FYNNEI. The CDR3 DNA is TGTGCCAGCAGTGCCCCGGGACTAGCGCGCTATGAGCAGTTCTTC. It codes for CASSAPGLARYEQFF.

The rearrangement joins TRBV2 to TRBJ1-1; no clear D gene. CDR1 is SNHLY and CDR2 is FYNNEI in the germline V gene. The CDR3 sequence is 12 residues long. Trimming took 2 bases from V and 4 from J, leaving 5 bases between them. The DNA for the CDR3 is TGTGCCAGCAGTGAACGGGGCACTGAAGCTTTCTTT. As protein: CASSERGTEAFF.

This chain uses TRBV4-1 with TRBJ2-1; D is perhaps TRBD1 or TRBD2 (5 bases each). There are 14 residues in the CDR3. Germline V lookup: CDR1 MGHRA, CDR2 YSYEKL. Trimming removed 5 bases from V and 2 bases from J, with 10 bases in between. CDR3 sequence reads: CASSTVGAYNEQFF. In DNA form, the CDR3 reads TGCGCCAGCAGCACGGTGGGGGCCTACAATGAGCAGTTCTTC.

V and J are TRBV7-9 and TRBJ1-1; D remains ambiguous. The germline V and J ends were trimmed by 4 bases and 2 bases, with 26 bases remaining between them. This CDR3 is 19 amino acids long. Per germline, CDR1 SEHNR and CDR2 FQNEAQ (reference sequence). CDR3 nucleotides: TGTGCCAGCAGCTCCCCCTGGGATATTCAGCGAGAGGGAAACACTGAAGCTTTCTTT. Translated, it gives CASSSPWDIQREGNTEAFF.

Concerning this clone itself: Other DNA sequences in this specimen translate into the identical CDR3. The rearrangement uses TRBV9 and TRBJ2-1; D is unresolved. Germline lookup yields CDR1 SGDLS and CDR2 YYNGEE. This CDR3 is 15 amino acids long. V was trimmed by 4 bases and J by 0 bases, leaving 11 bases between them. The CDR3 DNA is TGTGCCAGCAGCCCAGGTTTCAGCTCCTACAATGAGCAGTTCTTC. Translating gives CASSPGFSSYNEQFF.

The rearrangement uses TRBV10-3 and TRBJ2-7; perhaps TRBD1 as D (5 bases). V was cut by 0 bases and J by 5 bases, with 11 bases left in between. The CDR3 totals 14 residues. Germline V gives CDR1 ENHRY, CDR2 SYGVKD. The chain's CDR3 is CAISESVQGNEQYF. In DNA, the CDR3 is TGTGCCATCAGTGAGTCGGTTCAGGGTAACGAGCAGTACTTC.

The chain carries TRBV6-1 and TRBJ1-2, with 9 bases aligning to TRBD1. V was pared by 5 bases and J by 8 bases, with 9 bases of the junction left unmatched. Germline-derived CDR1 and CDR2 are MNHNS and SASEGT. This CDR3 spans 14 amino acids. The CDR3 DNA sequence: TGTGCCAGCAGTTCGGACAGGGGATTTTTCGGCTACACCTTC. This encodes CASSSDRGFFGYTF.

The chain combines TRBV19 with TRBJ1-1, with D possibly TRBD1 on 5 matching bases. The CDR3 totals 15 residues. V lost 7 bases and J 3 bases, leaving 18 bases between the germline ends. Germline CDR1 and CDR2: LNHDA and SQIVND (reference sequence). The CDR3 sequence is CASKRTPYLDTEAFF. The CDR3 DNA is TGTGCCAGTAAGAGGACACCCTACCTGGACACTGAAGCTTTCTTT.

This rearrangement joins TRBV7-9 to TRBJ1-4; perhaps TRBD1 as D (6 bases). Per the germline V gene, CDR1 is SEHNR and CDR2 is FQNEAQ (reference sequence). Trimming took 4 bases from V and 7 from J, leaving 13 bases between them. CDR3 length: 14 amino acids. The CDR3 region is CASSSSGVGEKLFF. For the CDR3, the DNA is TGTGCCAGCAGCTCATCAGGGGTCGGTGAAAAACTGTTTTTT.

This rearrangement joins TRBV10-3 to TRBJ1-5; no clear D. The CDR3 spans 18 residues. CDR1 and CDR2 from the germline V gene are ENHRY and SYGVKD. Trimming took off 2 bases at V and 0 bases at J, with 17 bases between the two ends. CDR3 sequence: CAISETLLPGLSNQPQHF. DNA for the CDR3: TGTGCCATCAGTGAGACCCTCCTCCCTGGACTTAGCAATCAGCCCCAGCATTTT.